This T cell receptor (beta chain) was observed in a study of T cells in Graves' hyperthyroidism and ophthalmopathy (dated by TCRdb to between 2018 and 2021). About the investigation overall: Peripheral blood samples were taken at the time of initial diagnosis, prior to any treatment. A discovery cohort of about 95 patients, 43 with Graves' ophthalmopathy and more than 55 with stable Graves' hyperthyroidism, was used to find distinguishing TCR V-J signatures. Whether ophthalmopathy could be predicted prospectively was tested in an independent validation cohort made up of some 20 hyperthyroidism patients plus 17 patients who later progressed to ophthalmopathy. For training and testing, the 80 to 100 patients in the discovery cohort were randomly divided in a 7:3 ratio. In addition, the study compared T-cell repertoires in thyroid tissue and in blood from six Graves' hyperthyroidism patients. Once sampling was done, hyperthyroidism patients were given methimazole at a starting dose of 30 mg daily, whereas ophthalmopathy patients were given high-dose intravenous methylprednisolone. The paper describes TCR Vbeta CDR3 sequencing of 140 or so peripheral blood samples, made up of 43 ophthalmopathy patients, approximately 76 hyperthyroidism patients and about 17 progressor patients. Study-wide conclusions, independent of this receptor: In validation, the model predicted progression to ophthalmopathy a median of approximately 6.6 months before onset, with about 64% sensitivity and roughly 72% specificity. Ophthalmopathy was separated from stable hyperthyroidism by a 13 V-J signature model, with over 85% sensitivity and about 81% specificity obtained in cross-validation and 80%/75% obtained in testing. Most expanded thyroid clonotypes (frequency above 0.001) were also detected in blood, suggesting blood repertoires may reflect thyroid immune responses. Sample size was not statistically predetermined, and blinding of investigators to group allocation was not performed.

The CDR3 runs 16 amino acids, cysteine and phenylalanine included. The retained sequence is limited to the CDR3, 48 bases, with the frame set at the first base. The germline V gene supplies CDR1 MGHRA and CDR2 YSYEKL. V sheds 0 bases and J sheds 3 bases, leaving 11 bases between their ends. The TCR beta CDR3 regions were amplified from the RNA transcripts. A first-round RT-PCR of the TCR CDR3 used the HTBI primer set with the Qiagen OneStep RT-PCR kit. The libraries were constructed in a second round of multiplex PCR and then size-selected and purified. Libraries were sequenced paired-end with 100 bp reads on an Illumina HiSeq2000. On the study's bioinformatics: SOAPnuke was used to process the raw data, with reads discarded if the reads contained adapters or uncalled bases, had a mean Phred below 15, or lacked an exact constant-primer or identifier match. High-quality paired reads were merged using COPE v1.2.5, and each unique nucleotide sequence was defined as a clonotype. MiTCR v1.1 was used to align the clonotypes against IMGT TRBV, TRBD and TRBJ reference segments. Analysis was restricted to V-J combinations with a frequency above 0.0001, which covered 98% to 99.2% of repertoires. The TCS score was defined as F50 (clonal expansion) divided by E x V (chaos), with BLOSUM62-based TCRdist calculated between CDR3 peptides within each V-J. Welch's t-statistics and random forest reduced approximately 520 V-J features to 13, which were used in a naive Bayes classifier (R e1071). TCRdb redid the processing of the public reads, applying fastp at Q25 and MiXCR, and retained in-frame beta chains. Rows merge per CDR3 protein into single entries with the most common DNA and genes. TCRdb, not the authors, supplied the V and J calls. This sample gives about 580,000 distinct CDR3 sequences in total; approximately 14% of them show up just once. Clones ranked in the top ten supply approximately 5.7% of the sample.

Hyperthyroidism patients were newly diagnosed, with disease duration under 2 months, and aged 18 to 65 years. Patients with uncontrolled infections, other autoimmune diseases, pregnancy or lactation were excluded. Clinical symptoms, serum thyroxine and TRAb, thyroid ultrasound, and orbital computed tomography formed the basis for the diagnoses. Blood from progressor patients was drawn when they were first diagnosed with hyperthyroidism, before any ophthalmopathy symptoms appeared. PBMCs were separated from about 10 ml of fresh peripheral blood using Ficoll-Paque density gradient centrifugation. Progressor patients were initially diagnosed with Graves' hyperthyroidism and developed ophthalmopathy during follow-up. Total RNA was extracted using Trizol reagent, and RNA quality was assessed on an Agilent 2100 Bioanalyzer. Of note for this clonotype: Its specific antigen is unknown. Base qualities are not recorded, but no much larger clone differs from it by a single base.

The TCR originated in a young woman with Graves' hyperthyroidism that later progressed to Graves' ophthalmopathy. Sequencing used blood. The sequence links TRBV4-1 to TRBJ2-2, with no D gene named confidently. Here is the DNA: TGCGCCAGCAGCCAAGACACTTGGCAGGACACCGGGGAGCTGTTTTTT. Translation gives CASSQDTWQDTGELFF.